The clone carrying this T cell receptor (beta chain) was picked up a small number of times. Germline CDR1 and CDR2: MDHEN and SYDVKM. V lost 6 bases to trimming and J lost 5 bases; unmatched junction nucleotides: 5. The CDR3 consists of 13 residues. This specimen belongs to a study of blood T cell repertoires in COVID-19. Study background: PBMCs, B-cell-depleted T cells, or T cells provided the cDNA or gDNA that made up the material.

Study processing details: Estimates of nucleated cell counts were drawn from the amplification of reference gene primers. TCRdb's copy holds only in-frame clones and misses some; the assay was immunoSEQ multiplex PCR. The V and J calls and clone size were taken over from that table, and D and trimming were inferred from the DNA. The table shows about 250,000 clones, with 70% to 85% occurring only once. Input material: peripheral blood. The receptor's source is an elderly woman with active or convalescent COVID-19. This chain uses TRBV28 with TRBJ1-2, with 8 nucleotides matching TRBD1. The CDR3 region is CASRPGGLYGYTF. As DNA, the CDR3 is TGTGCCAGCAGGCCAGGGGGCCTGTATGGCTACACCTTC.